This TCR beta chain was retrieved from a study of breast tumors, draining lymph nodes, adjacent tissues. Notes on the study in general: That most tumor T cells come from lymph nodes remained unproven. Findings are consistent with lymph node origin and intratumoral expansion of most tumor T cells.

Samples came from axillary lymph nodes draining the breast cancer. A word on this clonotype: Antigen: not known.

Germline V CDR1 and CDR2: MNHEY, SVGAGI. The CDR3 is made up of 15 amino acids. The V and J ends lost 5 bases and 2 bases respectively, with 13 bases between them. TCRdb itself ran the multiplex PCR reads through MiXCR, one entry per CDR3 protein. The sample shows 130,000 or so distinct CDR3 sequences, approximately 32% of them seen only once. The source of this sequence is a female donor with breast cancer. Some clones in this sample may be carry-over from other donors' samples. Sequenced sample: axillary lymph node tissue. The chain couples TRBV6-5 to TRBJ2-1; weak D call: TRBD1 (6 bases). The CDR3, as DNA: TGTGCCAGCAGTCACCAGGGGAGAGCCTACAATGAGCAGTTCTTC. It encodes CASSHQGRAYNEQFF.